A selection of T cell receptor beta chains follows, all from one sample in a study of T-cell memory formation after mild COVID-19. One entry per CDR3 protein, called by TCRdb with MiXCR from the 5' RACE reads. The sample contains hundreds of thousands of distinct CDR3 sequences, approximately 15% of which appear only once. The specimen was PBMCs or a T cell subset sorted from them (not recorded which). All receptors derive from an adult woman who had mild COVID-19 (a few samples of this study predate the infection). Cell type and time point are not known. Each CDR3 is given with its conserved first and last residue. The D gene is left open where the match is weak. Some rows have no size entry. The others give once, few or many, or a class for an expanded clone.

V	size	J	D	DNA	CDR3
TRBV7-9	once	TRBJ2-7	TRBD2	TGTGCCAGCAGCCACAGCGGGGTCAGCTCCTACGAGCAGTACTTC	CASSHSGVSSYEQYF
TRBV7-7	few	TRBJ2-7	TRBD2	TGTGCTAGCAGCCCTACCACTAGCGGGAGGGGCGAGCAGTACTTC	CASSPTTSGRGEQYF
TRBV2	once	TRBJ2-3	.	TGTGCCAGCTTAGGGGGACCTGAAGATACGCAGTATTTT	CASLGGPEDTQYF
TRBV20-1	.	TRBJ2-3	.	TGCAGTGCTAGAGATCCGGCGGTTCCGTTGGATACGCAGTATTTT	CSARDPAVPLDTQYF
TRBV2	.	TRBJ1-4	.	TGTGCCAGCAGTGAAGGGGGGAACGATGAAAAACTGTTTTTT	CASSEGGNDEKLFF
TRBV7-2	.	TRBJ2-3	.	TGTGCCAGCAGCTCTCAGCGGGTTCTCAATTCAGATACGCAGTATTTT	CASSSQRVLNSDTQYF
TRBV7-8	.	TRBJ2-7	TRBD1	TGTGCCAGCAGCCAGACAGGGTATGGCGAGCAGTACTTC	CASSQTGYGEQYF
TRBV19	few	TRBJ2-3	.	TGTGCCAGTAGTAGGGGCCTCCCAGATACGCAGTATTTT	CASSRGLPDTQYF
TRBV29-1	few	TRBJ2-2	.	TGCAGCGTTGAAGTTTTGGGGGTCGGGCTCACCGGGGAGCTGTTTTTT	CSVEVLGVGLTGELFF
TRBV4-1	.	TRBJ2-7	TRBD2	TGCGCCAGCAGCCCGAGCGGGGGCCAGAGATACGAGCAGTACTTC	CASSPSGGQRYEQYF
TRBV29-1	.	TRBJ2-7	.	TGCAGCGTGACGCAGGGGACCTACGAGCAGTACTTC	CSVTQGTYEQYF
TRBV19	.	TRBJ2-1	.	TGTGCCAGTAGCTCAGGGATCTCCTACAATGAGCAGTTCTTC	CASSSGISYNEQFF
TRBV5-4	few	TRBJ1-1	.	TGTGCCAGCAGCCTGTCTTACCTAGGACGAGGGAGATACACTGAAGCTTTCTTT	CASSLSYLGRGRYTEAFF
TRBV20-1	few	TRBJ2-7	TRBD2	TGCAGTGCTAGACTAGCGGGAGGGCCTTACTACGAGCAGTACTTC	CSARLAGGPYYEQYF
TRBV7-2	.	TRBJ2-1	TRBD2	TGTGCCAGCAGCTTCTGGACTAGCGGGGGAAATGAGCAGTTCTTC	CASSFWTSGGNEQFF
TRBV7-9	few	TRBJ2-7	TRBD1	TGTGCCAGCAGCCTGACGAAAGGGGGCGGCTTTGACGAGCAGTACTTC	CASSLTKGGGFDEQYF
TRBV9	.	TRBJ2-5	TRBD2	TGTGCCAGCAGCGTGCGGGCGGGGGTCCAAGAGACCCAGTACTTC	CASSVRAGVQETQYF
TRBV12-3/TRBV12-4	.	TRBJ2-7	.	TGTGCCAGCAGTTTGGGGGAGGGGGCAGGCTACGAGCAGTACTTC	CASSLGEGAGYEQYF
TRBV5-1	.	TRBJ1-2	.	TGCGCCAGCAGCTTCGAGGGGTTCCGCTATGGCTACACCTTC	CASSFEGFRYGYTF
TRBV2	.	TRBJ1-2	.	TGTGCCAGCAGCGACATCACCCTCCGTGACGACCGGGGCTACACCTTC	CASSDITLRDDRGYTF
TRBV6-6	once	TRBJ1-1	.	TGTGCCAGCAGCCCGAACAGGATTCCCGGGACACTTAGTAACACTGAAGCTTTCTTT	CASSPNRIPGTLSNTEAFF
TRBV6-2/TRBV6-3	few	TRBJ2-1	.	TGTGCCAGCAGTTTGCGGGTAACCTACAATGAGCAGTTCTTC	CASSLRVTYNEQFF
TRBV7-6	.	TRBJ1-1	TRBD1	TGTGCCAGCAGCTTAGAAGGACAGGGTAACACTGAAGCTTTCTTT	CASSLEGQGNTEAFF
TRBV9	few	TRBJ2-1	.	TGTGCCAGCAGCCCGGAGGGGACAAATGCCTACAATGAGCAGTTCTTC	CASSPEGTNAYNEQFF
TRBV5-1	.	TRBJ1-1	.	TGCGCCAGCAGCTTGGAGATGGGGATCACTGAAGCTTTCTTT	CASSLEMGITEAFF
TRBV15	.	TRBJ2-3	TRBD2	TGTGCCACCAGCAGAGGGACTAGCGGGAGAGCTAGCACAGATACGCAGTATTTT	CATSRGTSGRASTDTQYF
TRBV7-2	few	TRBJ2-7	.	TGTGCCAGCAGCTTATGGCAGGACTCCTACGAGCAGTACTTC	CASSLWQDSYEQYF
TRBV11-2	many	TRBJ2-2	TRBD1	TGTGCCAGCAGCCCCAATACAGGGGTAACCGGGGAGCTGTTTTTT	CASSPNTGVTGELFF
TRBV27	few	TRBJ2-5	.	TGTGCCAGCAGTCACCACTCGGGACTTCCGCAAGAGACCCAGTACTTC	CASSHHSGLPQETQYF
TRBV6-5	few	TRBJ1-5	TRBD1	TGTGCCAGCAGTCCCTGGGACAGGGGTTGGGCCTTCGGGAATCAGCCCCAGCATTTT	CASSPWDRGWAFGNQPQHF
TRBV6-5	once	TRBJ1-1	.	TGTGCCAGCAGTGGGGGTTTGCACACTGAAGCTTTCTTT	CASSGGLHTEAFF
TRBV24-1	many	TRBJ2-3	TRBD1	TGTGCCACCAGTGTAGTAGGGGGCACGCAGTATTTT	CATSVVGGTQYF
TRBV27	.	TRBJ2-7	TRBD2	TGTGCCAGCAGTCCCAGCGTCAGCGGGGTCGACGAGCAGTACTTC	CASSPSVSGVDEQYF
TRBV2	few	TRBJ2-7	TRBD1	TGTGCCAGCACGTGGACAGGGGCCTACGAGCAGTACTTC	CASTWTGAYEQYF